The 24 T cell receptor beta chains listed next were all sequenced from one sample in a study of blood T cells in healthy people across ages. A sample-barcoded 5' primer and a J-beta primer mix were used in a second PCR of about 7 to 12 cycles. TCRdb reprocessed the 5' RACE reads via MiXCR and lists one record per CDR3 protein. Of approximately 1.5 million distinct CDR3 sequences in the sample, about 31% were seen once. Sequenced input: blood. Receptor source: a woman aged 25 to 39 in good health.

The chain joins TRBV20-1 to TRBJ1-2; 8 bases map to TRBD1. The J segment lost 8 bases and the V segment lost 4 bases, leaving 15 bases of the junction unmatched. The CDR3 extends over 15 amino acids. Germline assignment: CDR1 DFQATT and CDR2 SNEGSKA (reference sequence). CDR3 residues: CSATLERTGTMGYTF. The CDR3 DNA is TGCAGTGCTACGCTTGAGAGGACAGGGACGATGGGCTACACCTTC.

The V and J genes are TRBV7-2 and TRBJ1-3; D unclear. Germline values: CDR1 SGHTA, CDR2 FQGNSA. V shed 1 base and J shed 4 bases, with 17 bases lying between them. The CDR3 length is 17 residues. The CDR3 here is CASSLVENGGTGNTIYF. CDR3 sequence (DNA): TGTGCCAGCAGCTTAGTAGAGAACGGCGGAACGGGAAACACCATATATTTT.

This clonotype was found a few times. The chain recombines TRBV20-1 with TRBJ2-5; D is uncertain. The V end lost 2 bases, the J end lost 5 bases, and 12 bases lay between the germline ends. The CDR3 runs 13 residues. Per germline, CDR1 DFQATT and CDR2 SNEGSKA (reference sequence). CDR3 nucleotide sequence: TGCAGTGCTAGAAACCCTAGTCCTGAGACCCAGTACTTC. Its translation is CSARNPSPETQYF.

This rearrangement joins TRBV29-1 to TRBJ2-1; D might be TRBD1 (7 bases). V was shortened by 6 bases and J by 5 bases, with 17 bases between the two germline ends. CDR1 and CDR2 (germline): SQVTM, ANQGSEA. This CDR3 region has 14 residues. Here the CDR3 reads CSVEAGQTNNEQFF. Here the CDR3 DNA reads TGCAGCGTCGAGGCGGGACAGACAAACAATGAGCAGTTCTTC.

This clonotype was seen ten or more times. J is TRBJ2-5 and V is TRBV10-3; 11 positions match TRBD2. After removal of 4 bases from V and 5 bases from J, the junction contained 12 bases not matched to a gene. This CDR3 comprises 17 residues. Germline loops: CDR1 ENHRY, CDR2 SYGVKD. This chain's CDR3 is CAISAGLLAGVKETQYF. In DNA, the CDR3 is TGTGCCATCAGTGCAGGGTTACTAGCGGGAGTAAAGGAGACCCAGTACTTC.

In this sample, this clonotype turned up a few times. CDR3 sequence reads: CASSFLTGGGYEQYF. In nucleotides, the CDR3 is TGCGCCAGCAGCTTCCTAACGGGAGGAGGATACGAGCAGTACTTC. The chain uses TRBV5-1 and TRBJ2-7; 7 bases line up with TRBD2. The CDR3 covers 15 residues. Germline V gene sequence: CDR1 SGHRS, CDR2 YFSETQ. Germline trimming cut 2 bases from V and 4 bases from J; bases unmatched to any gene: 9.

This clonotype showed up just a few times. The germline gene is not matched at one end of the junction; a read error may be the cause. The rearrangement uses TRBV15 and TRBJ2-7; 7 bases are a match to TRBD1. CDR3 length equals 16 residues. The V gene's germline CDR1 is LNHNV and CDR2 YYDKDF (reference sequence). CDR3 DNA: TGTGCCACCAGCGGAGAAAAAGGGGGCGGATTCTACGAGCAGTACTTC. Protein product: CATSGEKGGGFYEQYF.

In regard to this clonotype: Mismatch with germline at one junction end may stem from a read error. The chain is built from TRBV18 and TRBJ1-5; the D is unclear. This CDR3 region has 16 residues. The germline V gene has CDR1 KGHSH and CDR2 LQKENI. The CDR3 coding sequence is TGTGCCAGTGAACCCGGTGAAGGGCGTAGCAATCAGCCCCGGCATTTT. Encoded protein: CASEPGEGRSNQPRHF.

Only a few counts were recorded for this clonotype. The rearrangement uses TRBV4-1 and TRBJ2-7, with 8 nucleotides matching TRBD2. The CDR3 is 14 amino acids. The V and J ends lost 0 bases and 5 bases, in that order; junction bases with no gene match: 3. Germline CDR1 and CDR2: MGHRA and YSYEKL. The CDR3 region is CASSQDPTSDEQYF. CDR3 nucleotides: TGCGCCAGCAGCCAAGATCCGACTAGCGACGAGCAGTACTTC.

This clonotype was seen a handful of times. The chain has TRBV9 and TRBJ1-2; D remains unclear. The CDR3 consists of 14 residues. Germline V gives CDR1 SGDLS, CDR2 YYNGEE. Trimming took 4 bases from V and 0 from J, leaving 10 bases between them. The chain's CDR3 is CASSTRSSNYGYTF. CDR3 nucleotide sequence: TGTGCCAGCAGCACCCGATCGTCTAACTATGGCTACACCTTC.

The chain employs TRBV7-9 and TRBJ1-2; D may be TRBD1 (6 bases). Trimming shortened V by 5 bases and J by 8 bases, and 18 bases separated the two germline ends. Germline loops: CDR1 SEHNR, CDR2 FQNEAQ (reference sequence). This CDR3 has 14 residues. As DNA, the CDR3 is TGTGCCAGCAGCCTCCGAGGGGGAGGGGGAGGCTACACCTTC. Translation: CASSLRGGGGGYTF.

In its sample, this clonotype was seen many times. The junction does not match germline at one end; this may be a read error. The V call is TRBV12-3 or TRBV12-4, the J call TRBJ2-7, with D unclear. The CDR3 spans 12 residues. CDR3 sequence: CASSLSQYEQYF. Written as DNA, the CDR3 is TGCGCCAGCAGCTTGAGCCAATACGAGCAGTACTTC.

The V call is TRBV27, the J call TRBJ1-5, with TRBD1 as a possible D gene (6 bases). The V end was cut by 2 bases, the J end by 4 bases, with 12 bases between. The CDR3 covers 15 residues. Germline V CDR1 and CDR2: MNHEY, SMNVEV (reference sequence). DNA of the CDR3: TGTGCCAGCAGTTTACGCCAGGGGAAAAATCAGCCCCAGCATTTT. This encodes CASSLRQGKNQPQHF.

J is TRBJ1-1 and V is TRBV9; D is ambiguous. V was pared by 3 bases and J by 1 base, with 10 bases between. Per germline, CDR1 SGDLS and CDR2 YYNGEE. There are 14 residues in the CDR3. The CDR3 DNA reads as TGTGCCAGCAGCGGAGAGGGAGAGAACACTGAAGCTTTCTTT. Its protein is CASSGEGENTEAFF.

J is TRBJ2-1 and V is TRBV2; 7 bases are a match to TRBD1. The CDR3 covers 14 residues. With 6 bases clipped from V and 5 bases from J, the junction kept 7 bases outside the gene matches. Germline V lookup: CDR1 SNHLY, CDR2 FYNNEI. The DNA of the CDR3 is TGTGCCAGCAGCCGACAGGGAGTGAACAATGAGCAGTTCTTC. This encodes CASSRQGVNNEQFF.

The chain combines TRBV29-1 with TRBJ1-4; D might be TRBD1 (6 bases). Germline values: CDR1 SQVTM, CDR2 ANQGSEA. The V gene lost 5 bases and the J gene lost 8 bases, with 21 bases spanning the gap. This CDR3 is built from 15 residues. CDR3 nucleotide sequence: TGCAGCGTTCTACCTAGACAGGAGGCGCCGGAAAAACTGTTTTTT. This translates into CSVLPRQEAPEKLFF. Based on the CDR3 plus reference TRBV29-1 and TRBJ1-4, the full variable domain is SAVISQKPSRDICQRGTSLTIQCQVDSQVTMMFWYRQQPGQSLTLIATANQGSEATYESGFVIDKFPISRPNLTFSTLTVSNMSPEDSSIYLCSVLPRQEAPEKLFFGSGTQLSVL.

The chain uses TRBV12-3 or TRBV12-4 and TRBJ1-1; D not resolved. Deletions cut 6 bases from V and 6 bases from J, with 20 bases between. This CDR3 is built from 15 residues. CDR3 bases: TGTGCCAGCAGCCTCAGACGGGGTTCCCTAGCTGAAGCTTTCTTT. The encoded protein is CASSLRRGSLAEAFF.

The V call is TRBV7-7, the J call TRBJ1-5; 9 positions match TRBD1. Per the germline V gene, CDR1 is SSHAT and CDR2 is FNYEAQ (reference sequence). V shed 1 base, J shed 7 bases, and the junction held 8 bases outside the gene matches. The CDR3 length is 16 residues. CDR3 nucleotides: TGTGCCAGCAGCTTAGAGCTACAGGGGGCAGGACAGCCCCAGCATTTT. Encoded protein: CASSLELQGAGQPQHF.

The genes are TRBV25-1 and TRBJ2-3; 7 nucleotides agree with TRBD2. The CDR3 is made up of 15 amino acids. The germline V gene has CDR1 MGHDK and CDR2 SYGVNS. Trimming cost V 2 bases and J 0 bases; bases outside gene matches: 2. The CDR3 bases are TGTGCCAGCAGTGAACAAGCGGGGAGCACAGATACGCAGTATTTT. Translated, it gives CASSEQAGSTDTQYF.

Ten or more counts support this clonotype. The CDR3 nucleotides read TGCAGCGTTGAAAGGGGGGTCGGCTACACCTTC. It translates to CSVERGVGYTF. The chain employs TRBV29-1 and TRBJ1-2; the D gene is possibly TRBD1 (6 bases). The CDR3 has 11 residues. V was cut by 2 bases and J by 8 bases, with 9 bases left in between. Germline V gene sequence: CDR1 SQVTM, CDR2 ANQGSEA.

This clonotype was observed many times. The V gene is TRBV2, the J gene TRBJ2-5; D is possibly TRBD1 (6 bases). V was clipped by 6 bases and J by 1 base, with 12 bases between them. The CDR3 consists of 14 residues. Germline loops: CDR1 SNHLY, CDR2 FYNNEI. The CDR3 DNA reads TGTGCCAGCAGCGCCCGGACAGCCCAAGAGACCCAGTACTTC. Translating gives CASSARTAQETQYF. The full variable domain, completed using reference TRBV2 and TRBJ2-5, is EPEVTQTPSHQVTQMGQEVILRCVPISNHLYFYWYRQILGQKVEFLVSFYNNEISEKSEIFDDQFSVERPDGSNFTLKIRSTKLEDSAMYFCASSARTAQETQYFGPGTRLLVL.

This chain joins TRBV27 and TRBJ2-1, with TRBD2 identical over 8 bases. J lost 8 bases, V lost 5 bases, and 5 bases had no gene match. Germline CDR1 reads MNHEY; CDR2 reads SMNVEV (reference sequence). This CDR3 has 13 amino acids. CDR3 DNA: TGTGCCAGCAGTCGAGCGGGGGCCTATGAGCAGTTCTTC. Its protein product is CASSRAGAYEQFF.

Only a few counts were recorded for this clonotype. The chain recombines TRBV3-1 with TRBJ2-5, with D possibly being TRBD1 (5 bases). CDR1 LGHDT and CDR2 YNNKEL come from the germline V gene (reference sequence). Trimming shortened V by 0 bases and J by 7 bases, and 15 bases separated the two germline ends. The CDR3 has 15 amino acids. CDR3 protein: CASSQDNRSPGTQYF. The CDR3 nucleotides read TGTGCCAGCAGCCAAGATAACAGGTCCCCCGGGACCCAGTACTTC.

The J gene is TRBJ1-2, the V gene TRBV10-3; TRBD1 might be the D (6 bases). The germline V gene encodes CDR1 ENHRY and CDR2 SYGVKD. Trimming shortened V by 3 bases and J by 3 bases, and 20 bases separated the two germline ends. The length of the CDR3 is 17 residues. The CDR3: CAISDSGDSREDYGYTF. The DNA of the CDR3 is TGTGCCATCAGTGATTCAGGGGATTCGAGAGAAGACTATGGCTACACCTTC.